What follows is one T cell receptor beta chain and its context. It has no known antigen specificity. Per-base quality was not reported, and no clone a single base away is much larger than it. The data were taken from a study of blood T cell repertoires in COVID-19 (TCRdb year 2020). A note on the overall study: Collaborator samples came from the United States, Italy and Spain and covered acute and convalescent phases of COVID-19. The prospective study material was composed of cDNA or gDNA derived from T cells, B-cell-depleted T cells, or PBMCs. Deeply sampled blood TCRbeta repertoires from subjects exposed to, actively infected with, or recovered from COVID-19 were included in the dataset. A freely available public database, intended as a resource for researchers studying the immune response to SARS-CoV-2, is where the repertoires were released. The samples were drawn from the first 160 participants of the ongoing ImmuneRACE study and from about 1,200 subjects provided by 6 global collaborators. Sample metadata almost always included a de-identified subject ID, COVID-19 status, age in years and sex. Where HLA class I and class II types were available, the types were taken from metadata supplied by the sample provider, not from assay-based typing.

TCRbeta CDR3 regions were amplified from genomic DNA using the immunoSEQ Assay, a bias-controlled multiplex PCR. In the original analysis: Within the assay, amplification of reference gene primers was used to estimate how many nucleated cells each sample contained. To quantify the absolute abundance of each unique TCRbeta CDR3 rearrangement, sequence reads were collapsed and filtered. Productive Simpson clonality was computed per sample as the square root of Simpson's diversity index over productive rearrangements. Here the immuneACCESS table is served through TCRdb, limited to in-frame sequences with V and J called. Missing clones are a known gap in these copies; in checked studies unresolved V genes cover under half, and the rest lacks a known reason. V, J and clone size reflect that table, while D and trimming were determined from the DNA. Here the sample has roughly 160,000 clones; 88% occur a single time. The ten most abundant clones make up around 25% of the sample.

Collaborating institutions collected whole blood in K2EDTA tubes following their own protocols. For TCRbeta analysis, collaborator samples were shipped as frozen whole blood, as isolated PBMCs, or as DNA extracted from either sample type. Results and caveats for the whole study, not just this receptor: How much clinical and demographic metadata was included differed by source and by participant, and the metadata was provided uncurated.

CDR1 and CDR2 (SNHLY, FYNNEI) derive from the germline V gene. The germline V end is reduced by 5 bases and the J end by 4 bases; junction bases left unmatched: 7. Taken from cysteine to phenylalanine, the CDR3 has 14 residues. Only CDR3 DNA remains: 42 bases, in frame from the first base. The material sequenced was peripheral blood. The sequence joins TRBV2 to TRBJ1-1; TRBD1 agrees with 7 junctional bases. This clonotype was obtained from a man aged 55 to 70 with acute or convalescent COVID-19. The base sequence is TGTGCCAGCAGTAGACAGGGTGGGTTCACTGAAGCTTTCTTT. Its translation is CASSRQGGFTEAFF.